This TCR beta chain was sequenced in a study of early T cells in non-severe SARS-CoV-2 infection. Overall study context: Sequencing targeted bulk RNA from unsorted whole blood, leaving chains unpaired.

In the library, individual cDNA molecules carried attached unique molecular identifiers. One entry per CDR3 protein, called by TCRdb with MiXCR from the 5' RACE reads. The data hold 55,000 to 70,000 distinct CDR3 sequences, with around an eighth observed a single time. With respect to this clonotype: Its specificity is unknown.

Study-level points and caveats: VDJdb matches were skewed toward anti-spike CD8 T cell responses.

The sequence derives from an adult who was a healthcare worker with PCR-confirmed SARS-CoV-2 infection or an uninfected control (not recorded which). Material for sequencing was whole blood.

This CDR3 reads CASSLKLLADEQFF. CDR3 nucleotide sequence: TGTGCCAGCAGTTTAAAATTACTCGCGGATGAGCAGTTCTTC. V gene TRBV6-5 combines with J gene TRBJ2-1; D remains unclear. Trimming stripped 4 bases from V and 8 bases from J, with 15 bases between. Germline CDR1 MNHEY, CDR2 SVGAGI. The CDR3 is 14 amino acids.